Below are 31 T cell receptor beta chains sequenced from a single sample in a study of tumor and adjacent non-tumor tissue in lung cancer. TCRbeta libraries were built with three rounds of nested PCR, modified from ARM-PCR. Each CDR3 protein is one row after TCRdb ran MiXCR on the multiplex PCR reads. The table lists 60,000 to 85,000 distinct CDR3 sequences, less than 80% of them singletons. RNA was extracted from bulk tissue without any cell sorting. Sequencing was performed on lung tumor tissue. These receptors were taken from a man between 60 and 75 years old with non-small cell lung cancer.

Concerning this clonotype: A much larger clone sits a single nucleotide away, making a read error possible. The chain has TRBV28 and TRBJ1-4, with unresolved D. Per germline, CDR1 MDHEN and CDR2 SYDVKM. This CDR3 contains 14 residues. The CDR3 loop reads CTSSRTGKNEKLFF. The CDR3, as DNA: TGTACCAGCAGTAGGACCGGGAAGAATGAAAAACTGTTTTTT.

This clonotype was detected only once. The rearrangement links TRBV6-5 to TRBJ2-1; no clear D. CDR3 length: 15 amino acids. In germline, CDR1 is MNHEY, CDR2 SVGAGI. The V end was cut by 9 bases, the J end by 10 bases, with 25 bases between. The CDR3: CASGQYWNVDGEQFF. The CDR3 bases are TGTGCCAGTGGGCAGTACTGGAACGTTGATGGGGAGCAGTTCTTC.

About this clonotype itself: The junction shows a germline mismatch at one end, possibly a read error. The genes are TRBV20-1 and TRBJ2-1; 8 bases line up with TRBD2. The CDR3 runs to 13 residues. The germline V gene encodes CDR1 DFQATT and CDR2 SNEGSKA (reference sequence). The CDR3 here is CSTSGPTTIEQFF. Written as DNA, the CDR3 is TGCAGTACTAGCGGTCCGACGACAATTGAGCAGTTCTTC.

This rearrangement joins TRBV28 to TRBJ2-2; 11 bases line up with TRBD1. J lost 7 bases, V lost 5 bases, and 12 bases had no gene match. Germline CDR1 reads MDHEN; CDR2 reads SYDVKM. The CDR3 has 17 amino acids. This CDR3 reads CASSHRTGGKWDGELFF. The CDR3 nucleotides are TGTGCCAGCAGTCACAGGACAGGGGGCAAGTGGGACGGGGAGCTGTTTTTT.

Regarding this clonotype: Compared with germline, one end of the junction differs, possibly owing to a read error. CDR3 DNA: TGTGCCATCAGCTACACAGGGCGGAACACCGGGGAGTTGTTTTTT. It codes for CAISYTGRNTGELFF. The J gene is TRBJ2-2, the V gene TRBV13; possibly TRBD1 for D (6 bases). Germline assignment: CDR1 PRHDT and CDR2 FYEKMQ (reference sequence). The CDR3 spans 15 residues.

As to this clonotype: This CDR3 fails to terminate in the conserved phenylalanine or tryptophan, so it likely reflects a read error. CDR3 in amino acids: CGGRYTDTQYY. The CDR3 DNA reads as TGCGGGGGACGGTACACTGATACGCAGTATTAT. This chain joins TRBV29-1 and TRBJ2-3, with D perhaps TRBD1 or TRBD2 (5 bases each). The CDR3 length is 11 residues. Germline CDR1 and CDR2: SQVTM and ANQGSEA.

Many counts were recorded for this clonotype. The gene calls are TRBV5-7 and TRBJ1-1; D is perhaps TRBD1 (6 bases). TRBV5-7 is treated as an ORF (open reading frame) with a function not yet certain. This CDR3 comprises 16 residues. Trimming cost V 0 bases and J 0 bases, with 12 bases left between them. In DNA, the CDR3 is TGTGCCAGCAGCTTGGCGGACAGCTCGATGAACACTGAAGCTTTCTTT. Protein: CASSLADSSMNTEAFF.

This clonotype was counted many times. The chain recombines TRBV20-1 with TRBJ2-1; D remains ambiguous. The CDR3 length is 16 residues. The germline V gene has CDR1 DFQATT and CDR2 SNEGSKA (reference sequence). The V end was cut by 6 bases, the J end by 0 bases, with 18 bases between. The CDR3 region has the DNA TGCAGTGCCTCCGCTTTTAGGGCCCCCTCCTACAATGAGCAGTTCTTC. This encodes CSASAFRAPSYNEQFF.

On this clonotype: A junction boundary mismatches the germline segment, possibly from a read error. The chain uses TRBV12-3 or TRBV12-4 and TRBJ1-1, with a tentative D call TRBD1 (5 bases). This CDR3 comprises 13 residues. The CDR3 protein is CASRLGAFREAFF. For the CDR3, the DNA is TGTGCCAGCAGATTAGGGGCCTTCAGGGAGGCTTTCTTT.

The genes are TRBV10-3 and TRBJ2-5, with D tentatively TRBD1 (6 bases). Germline CDR1 is ENHRY and CDR2 is SYGVKD. This CDR3 has 12 amino acids. CDR3 nucleotide sequence: TGTGTCATTAGTGAGAGGGGGGAGACCCAGTACTTC. As protein: CVISERGETQYF.

A word on this clonotype: One end of the junction fails to match germline, which may point to a read error. The chain recombines TRBV11-2 with TRBJ2-1, with D possibly matching TRBD2 (5 bases). Germline CDR1 SGHAT, CDR2 FQNNGV. This CDR3 has 14 amino acids. This chain's CDR3 is CASSLDPAASERSF. Written as DNA, the CDR3 is TGTGCCAGCAGCTTAGATCCGGCAGCCTCCGAGCGGTCCTTC.

This clonotype appeared a few times. The junction departs from the called germline gene at one end, perhaps through a read error. The chain couples TRBV6-2 or TRBV6-3 to TRBJ1-6; maybe TRBD1 (5 bases). The CDR3 is made up of 15 amino acids. Looked up from germline, CDR1 is MNHEY and CDR2 is SVGEGT. The CDR3 DNA follows: TGTGCTAGCAGTTACCCGGGACGGAATAATTCACCCATCCACTTT. This encodes CASSYPGRNNSPIHF.

To note about this clonotype: The junction does not match germline at one end; this may be a read error. The chain combines TRBV20-1 with TRBJ1-4; D is undetermined. The CDR3 length is 13 residues. Per germline, CDR1 DFQATT and CDR2 SNEGSKA (reference sequence). CDR3 loop: CSPRDLVGEKLFF. CDR3 sequence (DNA): TGCAGTCCTAGAGACCTGGTCGGTGAAAAACTATTTTTT.

This clonotype was picked up many times. V and J are TRBV5-1 and TRBJ2-1, with D possibly matching TRBD2 (6 bases). With 4 bases removed from V and 0 bases from J, the gap between germline ends came to 14 bases. Germline CDR1 and CDR2: SGHRS and YFSETQ. This CDR3 spans 16 amino acids. This chain's CDR3 is CASSREQVNSYNEQFF. The CDR3 coding sequence is TGCGCCAGCAGCCGGGAGCAAGTTAACTCCTACAATGAGCAGTTCTTC.

This sequence joins TRBV19 and TRBJ2-7, with unresolved D. V was clipped by 5 bases and J by 3 bases, with 11 bases between them. In germline, CDR1 is LNHDA, CDR2 SQIVND (reference sequence). CDR3 size: 13 residues. The CDR3 loop is CASSSQTFYEQYF. The DNA for the CDR3 is TGTGCCAGTAGTTCCCAGACTTTCTACGAGCAGTACTTC.

This clonotype was seen only a few times. This chain connects TRBV5-1 to TRBJ1-2; tentative D call: TRBD1 (6 bases). The CDR3 consists of 13 residues. V lost 5 bases and J lost 3, with 11 bases in between. Germline V lookup: CDR1 SGHRS, CDR2 YFSETQ. This CDR3 reads CASSLGADYGYTF. The CDR3 region has the DNA TGCGCCAGCAGTCTGGGGGCTGACTATGGCTACACCTTC.

On this clonotype itself: No conserved phenylalanine or tryptophan ends this CDR3, so it is likely a read error. The chain couples TRBV6-5 to TRBJ1-2, with D tentatively TRBD1 (6 bases). V lost 7 bases to trimming and J lost 1 base, with 19 bases between them. The CDR3 runs to 16 residues. Germline-derived CDR1 and CDR2 are MNHEY and SVGAGI. The CDR3 DNA reads TGTGCCAGCATAGCCCGGAAAGGGGGGAGTAACTATGGCTACACCTAC. Translation: CASIARKGGSNYGYTY.

With respect to this clonotype: A read error may produce the germline difference seen at one junction end. The rearrangement joins TRBV18 to TRBJ2-1; D is uncertain. CDR1 and CDR2 from the germline V gene are KGHSH and LQKENI. This CDR3 is 15 amino acids long. CDR3 protein: CAISPWDSSYNEQFF. For the CDR3, the DNA is TGTGCCATCTCACCATGGGATAGCTCCTACAATGAGCAGTTCTTC.

The chain joins TRBV12-3 or TRBV12-4 to TRBJ2-2, with D perhaps TRBD1 or TRBD2 (5 bases each). The CDR3 covers 17 residues. V gave up 3 bases and J gave up 0 bases, with 14 bases separating them. CDR3 in DNA: TGTGCCAGCAGTTTTCCCTTGGGGGACGCGAACACCGGGGAGCTGTTTTTT. The encoded protein is CASSFPLGDANTGELFF.

Only a few counts were recorded for this clonotype. The rearrangement joins TRBV13 to TRBJ1-2; 8 bases agree with TRBD1. The CDR3 is made up of 15 amino acids. From germline, CDR1 is PRHDT and CDR2 FYEKMQ (reference sequence). V gave up 5 bases and J gave up 7 bases; unmatched junction bases: 12. This CDR3 is CASSHRRQGKIGYTF. In nucleotides, the CDR3 is TGTGCCAGCAGCCACCGAAGACAGGGGAAGATTGGCTACACCTTC.

The chain has TRBV7-9 and TRBJ2-7; D might be TRBD1 (5 bases). The germline V gene has CDR1 SEHNR and CDR2 FQNEAQ (reference sequence). Deletions cut 7 bases from V and 6 bases from J, with 13 bases between. This CDR3 has 12 residues. The CDR3 nucleotides read TGTGCCAGCATTACAGGTAGCAGCGAGCAGTACTTC. Translation: CASITGSSEQYF.

With regard to this clonotype: No conserved phenylalanine or tryptophan is present at the end of the CDR3, so a read error is the likely explanation. The DNA is omitted, as the CDR3 cannot be located on it reliably, and the CDR3 follows TCRdb's listing. The chain is built from TRBV20-1 and TRBJ2-3; the D call in the table, TRBD2, was not verified against the DNA. Inclusive of both ends, the CDR3 amounts to 16 amino acids. Germline values: CDR1 DFQATT, CDR2 SNEGSKA (reference sequence). This CDR3 is CSARDGTSGVTDTLYS.

Turning to this clonotype: Germline and junction disagree at one end, which may indicate a read error. The chain combines TRBV7-9 with TRBJ2-1, with D possibly being TRBD2 (6 bases). This CDR3 contains 16 residues. Germline lookup yields CDR1 SEHNR and CDR2 FQNEAQ (reference sequence). This CDR3 reads CVSSFIGGPAFNEQFF. The CDR3 DNA reads TGTGTCAGCAGCTTTATCGGGGGACCCGCGTTCAATGAGCAGTTCTTC.

In this sample, this clonotype turned up a few times. A read error may account for a junction end that differs from germline. The chain carries TRBV11-1 and TRBJ1-1; maybe TRBD1 (5 bases). The CDR3 spans 13 residues. CDR1 is SGHAT and CDR2 is FQDESV in the germline V gene (reference sequence). In nucleotides, the CDR3 is TGCGCCAGCAGTTTAGCGCCGGGGCCTGAAGCTTTCTTT. The encoded protein is CASSLAPGPEAFF.

At least ten counts were recorded for this clonotype. This chain uses TRBV10-3 with TRBJ1-5, with unresolved D. The length of the CDR3 is 13 residues. Per germline, CDR1 ENHRY and CDR2 SYGVKD. Trimming shortened V by 4 bases and J by 8 bases, and 12 bases separated the two germline ends. The chain's CDR3 is CAISVERKKPQHF. Written as DNA, the CDR3 is TGTGCCATCAGTGTTGAGAGGAAAAAGCCCCAGCATTTT.

Turning to this clonotype: A clone one base away is much larger, so this may be a read error. The chain links TRBV7-9 to TRBJ1-6; D unclear. Germline CDR1 and CDR2: SEHNR and FQNEAQ (reference sequence). The CDR3 spans 14 residues. CDR3 region: CVSSLGGDHTPLHF. As DNA, the CDR3 is TGTGTCAGCAGCTTAGGCGGCGACCACACACCCCTCCACTTT.

V and J are TRBV11-2 and TRBJ2-7; TRBD2 aligns across 9 bases. The germline V gene encodes CDR1 SGHAT and CDR2 FQNNGV. The trim removed 3 bases at V and 1 base at J, leaving 13 bases unmatched. CDR3 size: 18 residues. As DNA, the CDR3 is TGTGCCAGCAGCTTGGGGTCCTATAGCGGGAGTCGGTCCTACGAGCAGTACTTC. It specifies CASSLGSYSGSRSYEQYF. Full variable domain (rest looked up from reference TRBV11-2 and TRBJ2-7): EAGVAQSPRYKIIEKRQSVAFWCNPISGHATLYWYQQILGQGPKLLIQFQNNGVVDDSQLPKDRFSAERLKGVDSTLKIQPAKLEDSAVYLCASSLGSYSGSRSYEQYFGPGTRLTVT.

This clonotype appeared once. With a much larger clone just one base away, this may be a read error. The rearrangement links TRBV11-2 to TRBJ1-1; unclear D gene. Germline V CDR1 and CDR2: SGHAT, FQNNGV. This CDR3 has 12 residues. CDR3 nucleotides: TGTGTCAGCAGCTTAGAACGGAGAGAAGCTTTCTTT. This gives the protein CVSSLERREAFF.

With respect to this clonotype: A much more abundant neighbour one base away suggests this may be a read error. This chain connects TRBV5-1 to TRBJ2-5; D may be TRBD1 (5 bases). The CDR3 covers 15 residues. Germline V lookup: CDR1 SGHRS, CDR2 YFSETQ. Trimming took off 0 bases at V and 4 bases at J, with 13 bases between the two ends. CDR3 nucleotides: TGCGCCAGCAGCTTGGAGGGGAAGGGTGCAGAGACCCAGTACTTC. Amino acid sequence: CASSLEGKGAETQYF.

There are many counts of this clonotype. This rearrangement joins TRBV20-1 to TRBJ2-3; TRBD2 matches at 8 bases. Germline V gene data show CDR1 as DFQATT and CDR2 as SNEGSKA (reference sequence). CDR3 length: 15 residues. J lost 4 bases, V lost 6 bases, and 12 bases had no gene match. The CDR3 sequence: CSAPMLASGPDTQYF. CDR3 nucleotides: TGCAGTGCCCCGATGCTGGCTAGCGGGCCAGATACGCAGTATTTT.

In regard to this clonotype: One junction end does not reproduce the germline sequence, and a read error may be involved. This rearrangement joins TRBV6-5 to TRBJ1-3, with D possibly matching TRBD1 (6 bases). CDR3 size: 14 residues. CDR1 and CDR2 from the germline V gene are MNHEY and SVGAGI. CDR3 protein: CASRQGLSGYTLYF. As DNA, the CDR3 is TGTGCCAGCAGACAGGGCTTATCTGGATACACCTTATATTTT.